This entry lists 3 T cell receptor beta chains sequenced from one sample in a study of shared clonotypes between healthy human individuals. Some clones are missing from TCRdb's copy, which holds only in-frame ones; the method was immunoSEQ multiplex PCR. The sample lists approximately 1,500,000 clones; roughly 98% were seen once. The sequencing sample was made of naive CD4+ T cells sorted from blood. Subset of the sample: CD45RA+ positively selected. The receptors here all came from a man aged 25 to 45 in good health.

This chain uses TRBV7-6 with TRBJ1-1, with D possibly being TRBD1 (6 bases). The CDR3 runs 15 residues. Germline CDR1 and CDR2: SGHVS and FNYEAQ. V lost 4 bases and J lost 5, with 17 bases in between. The CDR3 DNA is TGTGCCAGCAGCTCCCCTCTCGGGGGGGCAACTGAAGCTTTCTTT. As protein: CASSSPLGGATEAFF.

The chain combines TRBV10-3 with TRBJ2-6; 9 bases map to TRBD1. Germline CDR1 reads ENHRY; CDR2 reads SYGVKD. The CDR3 is 16 residues long. The V segment lost 7 bases and the J segment 1 base; nucleotides outside the gene matches: 5. CDR3 loop: CAINPGTGSGANVLTF. In DNA, the CDR3 is TGTGCCATCAACCCAGGGACAGGGTCTGGGGCCAACGTCCTGACTTTC.

V is TRBV11-2 and J is TRBJ1-1, with 12 bases matching TRBD1. V gave up 6 bases and J gave up 4 bases; unmatched junction bases: 15. The CDR3 loop spans 18 amino acids. Per the germline V gene, CDR1 is SGHAT and CDR2 is FQNNGV. Here the CDR3 DNA reads TGTGCCAGCAGATGCACACCGGGACAGGGGGCGCGTTGCACTGAAGCTTTCTTT. Protein sequence: CASRCTPGQGARCTEAFF.